The 7 T cell receptor beta chains in this list originate from one sample, sequenced in a study of human T cells and chemical hapten exposure (dated by TCRdb to about 2021). Sample time point, as interpreted from the label and publication: patch test 3, about 24 weeks after DPC sensitization. The treatment or condition label here, explained by the study, means: therapeutic diphenylcyclopropenone sensitization with weekly scalp DPC. Receptor amplification or capture employed RACE. TCRdb records NextSeq 500 as the sequencer. TCRdb reanalyzed the raw reads on its own, using fastp at Q25 for trimming and MiXCR for clone calling, and kept in-frame beta chains. One record per CDR3 amino acid sequence lists the most common genes and DNA. The sample contains about 190,000 distinct CDR3 sequences, 24% of them found a single time. Of the sample, approximately 2.5% falls within the top ten clones. Sequenced here: whole blood, sampled in connection with sensitization to the hapten diphenylcyclopropenone (DPC). These receptors all come from a woman aged 40 to 49 with alopecia areata. Some clones in this sample may be carry-over from other donors' samples.

The V call is TRBV12-3 or TRBV12-4, the J call TRBJ2-1; the match to TRBD2 covers 11 bases. V was pared by 3 bases and J by 10 bases, with 11 bases of the junction left unmatched. The length of the CDR3 is 16 residues. The CDR3, as DNA: TGTGCCAGCAGTTTGACCGGGACTAGCGGAATGGGAGAGCAGTTCTTC. Residues: CASSLTGTSGMGEQFF.

This clonotype has just a few counts. The rearrangement links TRBV21-1 to TRBJ2-1. TRBV21-1 is a pseudogene segment. CDR3 length: 9 amino acids. Here the CDR3 DNA reads TGTGCCACCCGACATGAGCAGTTCTTC. It is translated as CATRHEQFF.

This chain uses TRBV29-1 with TRBJ1-1; TRBD1 might be the D (5 bases). Germline assignment: CDR1 SQVTM and CDR2 ANQGSEA. V gave up 4 bases and J gave up 5 bases, with 14 bases separating them. The CDR3 consists of 13 residues. The CDR3 bases are TGCAGCGTTGCAAGGGGAGAAGGTACTGAAGCTTTCTTT. It specifies CSVARGEGTEAFF.

This clonotype was seen more than once but under ten times. V and J are TRBV7-9 and TRBJ2-7; unclear D gene. The CDR3 is made up of 12 amino acids. The germline V and J ends were trimmed by 4 bases and 6 bases, with 10 bases remaining between them. CDR1 is SEHNR and CDR2 is FQNEAQ in the germline V gene (reference sequence). The CDR3 is CASSSGRAEQYF. DNA of the CDR3: TGTGCCAGCAGCTCCGGACGGGCCGAGCAGTACTTC.

This clonotype was observed a few times. This chain connects TRBV4-3 to TRBJ1-2, with no clear D. Germline V CDR1 and CDR2: LGHNA, YSLEER. The ends were cut back, 1 base at V and 1 base at J, with 10 bases in the middle. The CDR3 is made up of 15 amino acids. Here the CDR3 reads CASSQGTMYNYGYTF. As DNA, the CDR3 is TGCGCCAGCAGCCAAGGCACCATGTATAACTATGGCTACACCTTC.

There are a few counts of this clonotype. The chain combines TRBV9 with TRBJ1-6, with TRBD1 matching over 7 bases. Germline CDR1 and CDR2: SGDLS and YYNGEE. The CDR3 has 17 residues. J gave up 2 bases and V 0 bases, and 5 bases lay outside the gene matches. The CDR3 nucleotides read TGTGCCAGCAGCGTAGCGAACAGGGGTGCCTATAATTCACCCCTCCACTTT. Residues: CASSVANRGAYNSPLHF.

The chain recombines TRBV5-1 with TRBJ1-5, with TRBD1 identical over 10 bases. This CDR3 region has 16 residues. The junction had 11 bases not matched to a gene; V was cut back by 4 bases and J by 7 bases. Germline V CDR1 and CDR2: SGHRS, YFSETQ. In DNA form, the CDR3 reads TGCGCCAGCAGCATCTCCGGGACAGGGGTCGGCCAGCCCCAGCATTTT. Protein product: CASSISGTGVGQPQHF.